The 18 T cell receptor beta chains listed next were all sequenced from one sample in a study of CD8 T cells in Susac syndrome. The authors reverse transcribed about 0.5 to 1 ug RNA with random hexamers. From the immunoSEQ multiplex PCR reads, TCRdb called clonotypes with MiXCR, one entry per CDR3 protein. Of about 240,000 distinct CDR3 sequences in the sample, 90% to 96% were seen once. The sample comprised CD4+ T cells from PBMCs. These receptors all stem from a human donor with Susac syndrome.

This chain links TRBV30 with TRBJ2-7, with D maybe TRBD1 (6 bases). Germline V gene lookup returns CDR1 GTSNPN and CDR2 SVGIG (reference sequence). Trimming pared 2 bases from V and 6 bases from J, leaving 11 bases between. The CDR3 contains 12 residues. The CDR3 reads CAWSPSGVEQYF. In nucleotides, the CDR3 is TGTGCCTGGAGTCCCTCAGGGGTCGAGCAGTACTTC.

This chain links TRBV21-1 with TRBJ2-1. TRBV21-1 is a listed pseudogene. CDR3 length: 9 residues. CDR3 nucleotide sequence: TGTGCCAGTAAGGATGAGCAGTTCTTC. Protein: CASKDEQFF.

This chain links TRBV2 with TRBJ1-5, with a tentative D call TRBD1 (6 bases). Germline CDR1 reads SNHLY; CDR2 reads FYNNEI. The CDR3 totals 14 residues. V was trimmed by 6 bases and J by 3 bases, leaving 12 bases between them. This chain's CDR3 is CASRPQGSNQPQHF. CDR3 coding DNA: TGTGCCAGCAGGCCACAGGGATCCAATCAGCCCCAGCATTTT.

This clonotype was seen a single time. This chain joins TRBV11-1 and TRBJ2-2, with D uncertain. Germline lookup yields CDR1 SGHAT and CDR2 FQDESV (reference sequence). The CDR3 is 14 amino acids. V was pared by 3 bases and J by 0 bases, with 5 bases between. CDR3 nucleotide sequence: TGTGCCAGCAGCTTGGTCACGAACACCGGGGAGCTGTTTTTT. It specifies CASSLVTNTGELFF. Filled out from reference TRBV11-1 and TRBJ2-2, the complete variable domain reads EAEVAQSPRYKITEKSQAVAFWCDPISGHATLYWYRQILGQGPELLVQFQDESVVDDSQLPKDRFSAERLKGVDSTLKIQPAELGDSAMYLCASSLVTNTGELFFGEGSRLTVL.

This chain links TRBV5-4 with TRBJ2-7; 7 bases are a match to TRBD1. CDR1 and CDR2 (germline): SGHNT, YYREEE (reference sequence). CDR3 length: 13 residues. The ends lost 4 bases at V and 5 bases at J; junction bases unmatched: 6. Here the CDR3 reads CASSRDSLHEQYF. DNA for the CDR3: TGTGCCAGCAGCAGGGACAGTCTGCACGAGCAGTACTTC.

CDR3 residues: CASSEVPGGGGYTF. Written as DNA, the CDR3 is TGTGCCAGCAGTGAAGTTCCAGGGGGTGGCGGCTACACCTTC. The V and J genes are TRBV6-1 and TRBJ1-2; 7 nucleotides agree with TRBD1. The CDR3 consists of 14 residues. After removal of 1 base from V and 8 bases from J, the junction contained 7 bases not matched to a gene. The germline V gene has CDR1 MNHNS and CDR2 SASEGT.

The V call is TRBV21-1, the J call TRBJ2-2; no check of the table's D call, TRBD1, against the DNA was made. TRBV21-1 is shown as a pseudogene. The CDR3 runs to 18 residues. CDR3 sequence (DNA): TGTGCCAGCAGCAAAGGAGGGGAGCGGCGGGGAGAGTCCGGGGAGCTGTTTTTT. The encoded protein is CASSKGGERRGESGELFF.

This clonotype has only one observation. The rearrangement uses TRBV12-3 or TRBV12-4 and TRBJ1-2, with TRBD1 matching 7 bases. This CDR3 comprises 15 residues. The V and J ends lost 6 bases and 1 base, in that order; junction bases with no gene match: 8. The CDR3 region is CASRDRNRVNYGYTF. The CDR3 nucleotides read TGTGCCAGCAGGGACAGGAACAGGGTTAACTATGGCTACACCTTC.

The gene calls are TRBV30 and TRBJ2-3, with D possibly matching TRBD2 (6 bases). CDR1 and CDR2 (germline): GTSNPN, SVGIG (reference sequence). V was cut by 2 bases and J by 2 bases, with 17 bases left in between. CDR3 size: 16 residues. CDR3 coding DNA: TGTGCCTGGAGTTTACGGGGGAGAAAATACACAGATACGCAGTATTTT. This codes for CAWSLRGRKYTDTQYF.

This chain connects TRBV20-1 to TRBJ2-3, with D hard to call. The CDR3 spans 14 residues. Per germline, CDR1 DFQATT and CDR2 SNEGSKA (reference sequence). Trimming removed 4 bases from V and 6 bases from J, with 17 bases in between. This chain's CDR3 is CSAITGPPGDTQYF. In DNA form, the CDR3 reads TGCAGTGCTATAACCGGGCCCCCTGGGGATACGCAGTATTTT.

The chain joins TRBV6-1 to TRBJ2-7; 7 nucleotides align to TRBD1. The CDR3 sequence is 13 residues long. The V gene's germline CDR1 is MNHNS and CDR2 SASEGT. V shed 3 bases, J shed 3 bases, and the junction held 2 bases outside the gene matches. The CDR3 protein is CASSETGNYEQYF. DNA of the CDR3: TGTGCCAGCAGTGAGACAGGGAACTACGAGCAGTACTTC.

This chain joins TRBV27 and TRBJ2-7; D is uncertain. V lost 8 bases, J lost 0 bases, and 14 bases lay in between. This CDR3 is 14 amino acids long. The germline CDR1 and CDR2 sequences are MNHEY and SMNVEV (reference sequence). CDR3 DNA: TGTGCCAGCCAAACCTTCACCGGCTCCTACGAGCAGTACTTC. Amino acids: CASQTFTGSYEQYF.

V usage is TRBV19 and J usage is TRBJ2-7; perhaps TRBD1 as D (6 bases). Trimming removed 3 bases at V and 0 bases at J, with 12 bases between. Germline CDR1 LNHDA, CDR2 SQIVND (reference sequence). The CDR3 extends over 15 amino acids. The CDR3 DNA reads as TGTGCCAGTAGTATCCAGACAGGAAACTCCTACGAGCAGTACTTC. Residues: CASSIQTGNSYEQYF.

As concerns this clonotype: The conserved final phenylalanine or tryptophan is absent from the CDR3, which likely points to a read error. The V and J genes are TRBV9 and TRBJ2-1, with no clear D. The germline V and J ends were trimmed by 4 bases and 4 bases, with 12 bases remaining between them. The CDR3 has 14 residues. The germline gives CDR1 SGDLS, CDR2 YYNGEE. Here the CDR3 reads CASSPREAYNEQFV. The CDR3 coding sequence is TGTGCCAGCAGCCCTAGAGAGGCTTACAATGAGCAGTTCGTC.

This chain connects TRBV9 to TRBJ2-1, with 9 bases lining up with TRBD2. The CDR3 contains 16 residues. The germline CDR1 and CDR2 sequences are SGDLS and YYNGEE. The J segment lost 0 bases and the V segment lost 2 bases, leaving 3 bases of the junction unmatched. The CDR3 DNA is TGTGCCAGCAGCGTTAGCGGGAGTAACTCCTACAATGAGCAGTTCTTC. This sequence encodes CASSVSGSNSYNEQFF. The whole variable domain, remainder taken from reference TRBV9 and TRBJ2-1, is DSGVTQTPKHLITATGQRVTLRCSPRSGDLSVYWYQQSLDQGLQFLIQYYNGEERAKGNILERFSAQQFPDLHSELNLSSLELGDSALYFCASSVSGSNSYNEQFFGPGTRLTVL.

This clonotype showed up just once. This chain links TRBV2 with TRBJ2-5; D unresolved. V was trimmed by 10 bases and J by 2 bases, leaving 14 bases between them. CDR1 and CDR2 from the germline V gene are SNHLY and FYNNEI. This CDR3 is 13 amino acids long. The CDR3 is CATRQAPQETQYF. The CDR3 DNA follows: TGTGCCACTAGACAAGCTCCACAAGAGACCCAGTACTTC.

This clonotype came up once. The rearrangement joins TRBV3-1 to TRBJ2-7, with TRBD2 matching over 7 bases. Germline values: CDR1 LGHDT, CDR2 YNNKEL (reference sequence). J lost 3 bases, V lost 4 bases, and 6 bases had no gene match. The CDR3 length is 14 residues. This chain's CDR3 is CASSRDYLRYEQYF. CDR3 nucleotides: TGTGCCAGCAGCCGGGACTATCTTCGCTACGAGCAGTACTTC.

The V gene is TRBV21-1, the J gene TRBJ2-7. TRBV21-1 is a recognized pseudogene. The CDR3 loop spans 13 amino acids. The CDR3 DNA reads TGTGCCAGCAGCAAAGTTGGACTCTACGAGCAGTACTTC. Protein product: CASSKVGLYEQYF.